Shown below are 32 T cell receptor beta chains from a single sample sequenced in a study of vaccination and CD4 T cells after COVID-19. Oncomine TCR Beta short-read sequencing was applied to DNA from cultured CD4+ T cells. TCRdb called the PCR reads again in MiXCR, with one record for every CDR3 protein. The table includes some 7,000 distinct CDR3 sequences, less than 40% detected once. Treatment specified: roughly 10-day PBMC culture with coronavirus spike peptide pools or control peptides (ViraFEST assay). Ahead of the COVID-19 pandemic (2011-2018), the CD4+ T cells of the unexposed donor were collected. These receptors have no known antigen. The source material was CD4+ T cells from blood, cultured in vitro. The receptors stem from a human donor in good health.

V and J are TRBV19 and TRBJ2-7; 8 bases align to TRBD2. The CDR3 is 16 amino acids. Germline V CDR1 and CDR2: LNHDA, SQIVND (reference sequence). V dropped 6 bases and J dropped 1; count of bases not matched to a gene: 11. The CDR3 reads CASSLRGGQLSYEQYF. DNA for the CDR3: TGTGCCAGTAGCCTTCGGGGGGGGCAGCTATCCTACGAGCAGTACTTC.

By sample share, this clonotype is medium-sized. The chain combines TRBV5-1 with TRBJ1-1; TRBD1 might be the D (5 bases). In germline, CDR1 is SGHRS, CDR2 YFSETQ. The CDR3 length is 14 residues. V gave up 2 bases and J gave up 0 bases, with 8 bases separating them. The CDR3 region has the DNA TGCGCCAGCAGCTTAAACAGGTTGAACACTGAAGCTTTCTTT. Protein sequence: CASSLNRLNTEAFF.

The chain is built from TRBV5-5 and TRBJ2-5, with 10 positions matching TRBD1. CDR3 length: 15 amino acids. V was pared by 5 bases and J by 2 bases, with 6 bases of the junction left unmatched. Germline loops: CDR1 SGHKS, CDR2 YYEKEE (reference sequence). CDR3 loop: CASRWTGGRQETQYF. The CDR3 coding sequence is TGTGCCAGCAGGTGGACAGGGGGTAGACAAGAGACCCAGTACTTC.

The table lists this clonotype with a few counts. The genes are TRBV6-1 and TRBJ1-1, with TRBD1 as a possible D gene (5 bases). Trimming shortened V by 7 bases and J by 0 bases, and 9 bases separated the two germline ends. CDR3 length: 13 residues. Germline CDR1 reads MNHNS; CDR2 reads SASEGT. The CDR3 loop is CASTQVMNTEAFF. The CDR3 DNA follows: TGTGCCAGCACACAGGTTATGAACACTGAAGCTTTCTTT.

Remarks on this clonotype: An end of the junction differs from the germline gene, which may be a read error. CDR3 in DNA: TGCAGTGCTAGTCGGCAGGGTGAGGTTCCGTTC. Translating it yields CSASRQGEVPF. The V gene is TRBV20-1, the J gene TRBJ1-2, with a weak D call TRBD1 (5 bases). CDR1 and CDR2 (germline): DFQATT, SNEGSKA (reference sequence). The CDR3 loop spans 11 amino acids.

This sequence joins TRBV30 and TRBJ1-6; 7 bases are a match to TRBD1. CDR1 GTSNPN and CDR2 SVGIG come from the germline V gene (reference sequence). This CDR3 spans 12 amino acids. V lost 7 bases, J lost 15 bases, and 12 bases stayed unmatched. CDR3 nucleotide sequence: TGTGCCTATCGTCAGGAGGACAGGCTCCTCCACTTT. It yields the protein CAYRQEDRLLHF.

The V gene is TRBV7-8, the J gene TRBJ2-7; D may be TRBD1 (6 bases). The CDR3 is 14 amino acids. CDR1 and CDR2 (germline): SGHVS, FQNEAQ. V lost 5 bases and J 0 bases, leaving 11 bases between the germline ends. This chain's CDR3 is CASSEQGHSYEQYF. For the CDR3, the DNA is TGTGCCAGCAGCGAACAGGGCCACTCCTACGAGCAGTACTTC.

The V and J genes are TRBV20-1 and TRBJ2-3, with TRBD1 identical over 7 bases. Looked up from germline, CDR1 is DFQATT and CDR2 is SNEGSKA (reference sequence). The CDR3 extends over 13 amino acids. The CDR3 DNA is TGCAGGGCACAACAGGGGAACACAGATACGCAGTATTTT. This gives the protein CRAQQGNTDTQYF.

Here the CDR3 DNA reads TGTGCCATCCTTTCCAGGAATATGTTGGGCTACACCTTC. Encoded protein: CAILSRNMLGYTF. The chain has TRBV10-3 and TRBJ1-2, with unresolved D. The V gene lost 8 bases and the J gene lost 8 bases, with 18 bases spanning the gap. Germline-derived CDR1 and CDR2 are ENHRY and SYGVKD. CDR3 size: 13 residues.

This clonotype rates as medium-sized (0.01 to 0.1%). The V call is TRBV5-1, the J call TRBJ2-2, with 12 bases that match TRBD2. Germline assignment: CDR1 SGHRS and CDR2 YFSETQ. V trimming: 0 bases; J trimming: 2 bases; junction bases outside the gene matches: 5. The CDR3 runs to 18 residues. The CDR3 bases are TGCGCCAGCAGCTTGGCTAGCGGGGGGGCCCTCAACACCGGGGAGCTGTTTTTT. Protein sequence: CASSLASGGALNTGELFF.

In this sample, this clonotype turned up a few times. This chain uses TRBV7-9 with TRBJ1-1, with D possibly matching TRBD1 (5 bases). V was cut by 5 bases and J by 3 bases, with 22 bases left in between. CDR3 length equals 17 residues. Germline CDR1 and CDR2: SEHNR and FQNEAQ (reference sequence). Here the CDR3 reads CASSEGGAVIFDTEAFF. The CDR3 bases are TGTGCCAGCAGCGAGGGAGGGGCCGTTATATTCGACACTGAAGCTTTCTTT.

This clonotype was detected a few times. V gene TRBV20-1 combines with J gene TRBJ2-2, with a weak D call TRBD1 (5 bases). V was clipped by 6 bases and J by 0 bases, with 17 bases between them. Per the germline V gene, CDR1 is DFQATT and CDR2 is SNEGSKA (reference sequence). The CDR3 has 16 residues. The CDR3 sequence is CSAPNPGNANTGELFF. CDR3 DNA: TGCAGTGCCCCAAACCCAGGGAACGCGAACACCGGGGAGCTGTTTTTT.

V gene TRBV19 combines with J gene TRBJ2-1; 14 nucleotides match TRBD2. This CDR3 is 15 amino acids long. The trim removed 9 bases at V and 8 bases at J, leaving 9 bases unmatched. Germline CDR1 and CDR2: LNHDA and SQIVND (reference sequence). Written as DNA, the CDR3 is TGTGCCAGCACCGGACTAGCGGGGGGACTAGATGAGCAGTTCTTC. Amino acid sequence: CASTGLAGGLDEQFF.

The sample holds a few counts of this clonotype. CDR3 loop: CASGQGRNQPQHF. CDR3 sequence (DNA): TGCGCCAGCGGCCAGGGGCGCAATCAGCCCCAGCATTTT. The rearrangement joins TRBV10-2 to TRBJ1-5, with D possibly TRBD1 on 6 matching bases. V was cut by 8 bases and J by 2 bases, with 10 bases left in between. The CDR3 totals 13 residues. In germline, CDR1 is WSHSY, CDR2 SAAADI.

This clonotype was recorded once. An end of the junction does not agree with germline; a read error may underlie this. The chain couples TRBV14 to TRBJ2-1; D is ambiguous. CDR1 is SGHDN, CDR2 FVKESK, per germline. CDR3 size: 14 residues. The CDR3 sequence: CASSQQSSYNVQFF. In DNA form, the CDR3 reads TGTGCCAGCAGCCAACAGAGCTCCTACAATGTGCAGTTCTTC. Full variable domain (rest looked up from reference TRBV14 and TRBJ2-1): EAGVTQFPSHSVIEKGQTVTLRCDPISGHDNLYWYRRVMGKEIKFLLHFVKESKQDESGMPNNRFLAERTGGTYSTLKVQPAELEDSGVYFCASSQQSSYNVQFFGPGTRLTVL.

This clonotype was detected only a few times. The chain is built from TRBV12-3 or TRBV12-4 and TRBJ1-5, with TRBD1 matching over 7 bases. V was clipped by 5 bases and J by 12 bases; unmatched bases: 10. CDR3 size: 13 residues. The CDR3: CASSPTGVKHQHF. CDR3 sequence (DNA): TGTGCCAGCAGTCCTACAGGGGTAAAACACCAGCATTTT.

This clonotype has more than one count but fewer than ten. This chain connects TRBV20-1 to TRBJ1-3, with D perhaps matching TRBD1 (5 bases). The CDR3 sequence is 13 residues long. Germline V lookup: CDR1 DFQATT, CDR2 SNEGSKA (reference sequence). The V gene lost 4 bases and the J gene lost 6 bases, with 13 bases spanning the gap. The chain's CDR3 is CSATQGGPNTIYF. In DNA, the CDR3 is TGCAGTGCTACCCAGGGAGGCCCAAACACCATATATTTT.

This clonotype was seen a handful of times. The chain uses TRBV2 and TRBJ1-2, with 7 nucleotides matching TRBD1. The CDR3 consists of 14 residues. The ends lost 6 bases at V and 4 bases at J; junction bases unmatched: 8. Germline V gives CDR1 SNHLY, CDR2 FYNNEI. CDR3: CASRGDSGFYGYTF. The CDR3 DNA follows: TGTGCCAGCAGGGGGGACAGTGGGTTCTATGGCTACACCTTC.

The J gene is TRBJ2-5, the V gene TRBV6-1; 12 bases are shared with TRBD2. Germline CDR1 and CDR2: MNHNS and SASEGT. V was clipped by 3 bases and J by 5 bases; unmatched bases: 1. The CDR3 covers 14 residues. CDR3 sequence reads: CASSETSGGETQYF. For the CDR3, the DNA is TGTGCCAGCAGTGAGACTAGCGGGGGTGAGACCCAGTACTTC.

The genes are TRBV2 and TRBJ1-6, with 8 bases identical to TRBD1. This CDR3 region has 14 residues. V dropped 4 bases and J dropped 10; count of bases not matched to a gene: 6. Germline V gives CDR1 SNHLY, CDR2 FYNNEI. CDR3 nucleotide sequence: TGTGCCAGCAGTGCAACAGGGGGAGGGTCACCCCTCCACTTT. It translates to CASSATGGGSPLHF.

This clonotype was detected a few times. This chain joins TRBV15 and TRBJ1-1, with 7 positions matching TRBD1. Germline values: CDR1 LNHNV, CDR2 YYDKDF (reference sequence). V trimming: 3 bases; J trimming: 6 bases; junction bases outside the gene matches: 4. This CDR3 region has 13 residues. The CDR3 reads CATSSRDRPEAFF. The CDR3 coding sequence is TGTGCCACCAGCAGTAGGGACAGACCTGAAGCTTTCTTT.

The V and J genes are TRBV5-1 and TRBJ1-1; D is ambiguous. The CDR3 consists of 14 residues. V dropped 3 bases and J dropped 4 bases, with 13 bases sitting between them. Looked up from germline, CDR1 is SGHRS and CDR2 is YFSETQ. Here the CDR3 reads CASSSNTVGTEAFF. The CDR3, as DNA: TGCGCCAGCAGCTCGAATACGGTGGGCACTGAAGCTTTCTTT.

This clonotype was detected a few times. The gene calls are TRBV20-1 and TRBJ2-1; 11 bases map to TRBD2. CDR3 length: 15 amino acids. Germline CDR1 reads DFQATT; CDR2 reads SNEGSKA (reference sequence). The ends lost 5 bases at V and 4 bases at J; junction bases unmatched: 7. CDR3 loop: CSAGFTSGGYNEQFF. The CDR3 region has the DNA TGCAGTGCTGGATTTACTAGCGGGGGATACAATGAGCAGTTCTTC.

In its sample, this clonotype ranks as large. This sequence joins TRBV19 and TRBJ1-6, with a weak D call TRBD1 (6 bases). CDR1 and CDR2 from the germline V gene are LNHDA and SQIVND (reference sequence). Trimming took 7 bases from V and 7 from J, leaving 11 bases between them. The CDR3 has 13 residues. The DNA for the CDR3 is TGTGCCAGTACAGATACAGGGAATTCACCCCTCCACTTT. Amino acids: CASTDTGNSPLHF.

The V gene is TRBV7-9, the J gene TRBJ1-2; D not resolved. The ends were cut back, 1 base at V and 0 bases at J, with 12 bases in the middle. The CDR3 runs to 16 residues. Germline CDR1 is SEHNR and CDR2 is FQNEAQ (reference sequence). The CDR3 is CASSLVPGPANYGYTF. In nucleotides, the CDR3 is TGTGCCAGCAGCTTAGTGCCAGGACCAGCTAACTATGGCTACACCTTC.

The sample holds a few counts of this clonotype. V gene TRBV5-1 combines with J gene TRBJ2-7, with 11 nucleotides matching TRBD1. This CDR3 comprises 15 residues. Trimming took 3 bases from V and 2 from J; bases not matched to a gene: 4. The V gene's germline CDR1 is SGHRS and CDR2 YFSETQ. CDR3 sequence: CASSWGTGGTYEQYF. As DNA, the CDR3 is TGCGCCAGCAGCTGGGGGACAGGGGGTACCTACGAGCAGTACTTC. The whole variable domain, remainder taken from reference TRBV5-1 and TRBJ2-7, is KAGVTQTPRYLIKTRGQQVTLSCSPISGHRSVSWYQQTPGQGLQFLFEYFSETQRNKGNFPGRFSGRQFSNSRSEMNVSTLELGDSALYLCASSWGTGGTYEQYFGPGTRLTVT.

The chain is built from TRBV5-6 and TRBJ2-7, with 7 positions matching TRBD1. The V segment lost 0 bases and the J segment 3 bases; nucleotides outside the gene matches: 9. The CDR3 loop spans 16 amino acids. From germline, CDR1 is SGHDT and CDR2 YYEEEE. The CDR3 DNA reads TGTGCCAGCAGCTTGGTCTGGGGGACAGACCTCTACGAGCAGTACTTC. Encoded protein: CASSLVWGTDLYEQYF.

This clonotype was observed a handful of times. The chain recombines TRBV6-1 with TRBJ2-5; D gene uncertain. Germline CDR1 is MNHNS and CDR2 is SASEGT. The CDR3 extends over 14 amino acids. The V end was cut by 6 bases, the J end by 1 base, with 12 bases between. The CDR3 nucleotides read TGTGCCAGCAGCCGTACAGTGCTCCAAGAGACCCAGTACTTC. Translated: CASSRTVLQETQYF.

V gene TRBV27 combines with J gene TRBJ1-1; D remains ambiguous. Germline V lookup: CDR1 MNHEY, CDR2 SMNVEV (reference sequence). Deletions cut 2 bases from V and 11 bases from J, with 15 bases between. The CDR3 spans 13 residues. The CDR3 DNA reads as TGTGCCAGCAGTTTAAGTGCCACGTATGGTGCTTTCTTT. It encodes CASSLSATYGAFF.

The chain is built from TRBV5-4 and TRBJ2-7; 8 bases are a match to TRBD2. The CDR3 length is 14 residues. CDR1 is SGHNT and CDR2 is YYREEE in the germline V gene (reference sequence). V trimming: 2 bases; J trimming: 0 bases; junction bases outside the gene matches: 1. This chain's CDR3 is CASSLSGSSYEQYF. For the CDR3, the DNA is TGTGCCAGCAGCTTAAGCGGGAGCTCCTACGAGCAGTACTTC.

Within the sample, this clonotype is medium-sized. The CDR3 DNA reads as TGTGCCAGCAGCTTAGGGGCTAACTATGGCTACACCTTC. It encodes CASSLGANYGYTF. The rearrangement uses TRBV7-9 and TRBJ1-2; D is unclear. The ends were cut back, 1 base at V and 0 bases at J, with 3 bases in the middle. There are 13 residues in the CDR3. Per germline, CDR1 SEHNR and CDR2 FQNEAQ (reference sequence).

This clonotype was seen more than once but under ten times. The rearrangement joins TRBV7-2 to TRBJ2-3; 13 nucleotides agree with TRBD2. Germline V gene data show CDR1 as SGHTA and CDR2 as FQGNSA. CDR3 length: 17 amino acids. V gave up 5 bases and J gave up 0 bases; unmatched junction bases: 5. CDR3 bases: TGTGCCAGCAGCACTAGCGGGGGGGCGTTCAGCACAGATACGCAGTATTTT. Translation: CASSTSGGAFSTDTQYF.